This T cell receptor (beta chain) emerged from a study of CD8+CD57+ T cells in acquired aplastic anemia. Genomic DNA was employed as the template in profiling TCR beta VDJ and CDR3. In TCRdb, the reads were re-called with MiXCR into one record per CDR3 protein. The sample has over 150,000 distinct CDR3 sequences, about 52% seen once. For sequencing, patients were chosen who had shown expansion of CD8+CD57+ cells by flow cytometry. This CDR3 comprises 12 residues. Germline CDR1 and CDR2: ENHRY and SYGVKD. The germline V and J ends were trimmed by 11 bases and 5 bases, with 16 bases remaining between them.

This receptor was taken from a human donor with aplastic anemia. Material: sorted CD4+, CD8+, or CD8+CD57+ T cells (not recorded which) from PBMCs. The chain carries TRBV10-3 and TRBJ2-7, with a weak D call TRBD1 (5 bases). CDR3 DNA sequence: TGTGCCGCTCGGCCAGGGTCCCACGAGCAGTACTTC. This gives the protein CAARPGSHEQYF.